This TCR beta chain originates from a study of vaccination effects on CD4 cells after COVID-19. Study-wide background: Post-vaccine sampling occurred a median 72 days after the second dose.

Findings and caveats of the study: Vaccine- and infection-induced clones showed marked clonal contraction late following vaccination.

Antigen-specific CD4+ T cell clonotypes were called by their expansion after viral peptide-pool culture in ViraFEST. A roughly ten-day culture period preceded the isolation of CD4+ T cells. Two doses of either BNT162b2 or mRNA-1273 were given to each participant. In the vaccine recipients, nucleocapsid antibodies were negative and there was no prior SARS-CoV-2 infection. They grew a few million PBMC in each well, adding about 9.5 IU/ml IL-2 and around 10 ug/ml peptides. CDR1 SGHRS and CDR2 YFSETQ come from the germline V gene. Losses at the gene ends were 0 bases for V and 5 bases for J; bases not matched to a gene: 2. This CDR3 has 14 residues. Profiled with immunoSEQ multiplex PCR; TCRdb holds only in-frame clones, not every one. This table has around 30,000 clones, about 70% appearing once. With regard to this clone: Its specificity is unknown.

Here the sequenced sample was CD4+ T cells from PBMCs cultured with HCoV-NL63 spike peptides, taken after COVID-19 vaccination. The genes are TRBV5-1 and TRBJ2-1; 7 nucleotides match TRBD2. The TCR comes from a human donor who received a COVID-19 vaccine. CDR3 sequence reads: CASSLELANNEQFF. The CDR3 region has the DNA TGCGCCAGCAGCTTGGAACTAGCGAACAATGAGCAGTTCTTC.